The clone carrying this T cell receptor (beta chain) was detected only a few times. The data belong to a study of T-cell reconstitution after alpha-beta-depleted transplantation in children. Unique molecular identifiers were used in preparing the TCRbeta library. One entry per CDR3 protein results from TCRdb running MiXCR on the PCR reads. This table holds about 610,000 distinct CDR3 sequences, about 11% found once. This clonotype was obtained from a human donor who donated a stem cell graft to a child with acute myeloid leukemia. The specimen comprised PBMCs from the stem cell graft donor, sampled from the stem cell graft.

The CDR3 spells CSALVGFSTDTQYF. In DNA form, the CDR3 reads TGCAGCGCCCTGGTGGGATTTAGCACAGATACGCAGTATTTT. The chain carries TRBV29-1 and TRBJ2-3; D is ambiguous. Germline CDR1 SQVTM, CDR2 ANQGSEA. Trimming took off 7 bases at V and 0 bases at J, with 14 bases between the two ends. The CDR3 loop spans 14 amino acids.